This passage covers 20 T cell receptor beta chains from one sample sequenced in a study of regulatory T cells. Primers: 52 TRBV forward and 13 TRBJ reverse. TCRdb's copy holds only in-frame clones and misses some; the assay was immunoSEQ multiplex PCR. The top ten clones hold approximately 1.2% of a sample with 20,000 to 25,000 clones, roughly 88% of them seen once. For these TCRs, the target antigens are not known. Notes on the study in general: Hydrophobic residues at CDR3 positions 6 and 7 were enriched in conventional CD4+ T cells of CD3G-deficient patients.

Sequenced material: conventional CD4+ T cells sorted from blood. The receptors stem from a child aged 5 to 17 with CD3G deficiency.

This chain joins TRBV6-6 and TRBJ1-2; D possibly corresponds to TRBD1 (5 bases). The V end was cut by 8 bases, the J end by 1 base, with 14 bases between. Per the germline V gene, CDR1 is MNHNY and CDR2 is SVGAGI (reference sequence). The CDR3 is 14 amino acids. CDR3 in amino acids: CASSPRQNNYGYTF. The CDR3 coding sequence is TGTGCCAGCTCCCCACGACAGAATAACTATGGCTACACCTTC.

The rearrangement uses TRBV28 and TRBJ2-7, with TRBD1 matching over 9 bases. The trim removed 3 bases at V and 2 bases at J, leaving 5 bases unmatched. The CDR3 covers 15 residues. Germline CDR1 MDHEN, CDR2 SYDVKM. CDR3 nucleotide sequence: TGTGCCAGCAGTTTGGACAGGGGATTCCCCTACGAGCAGTACTTC. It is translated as CASSLDRGFPYEQYF.

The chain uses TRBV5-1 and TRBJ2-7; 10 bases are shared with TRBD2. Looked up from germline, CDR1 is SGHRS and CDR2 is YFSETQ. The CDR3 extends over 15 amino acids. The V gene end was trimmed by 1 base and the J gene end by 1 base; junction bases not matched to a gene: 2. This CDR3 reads CASSLLAGGSYEQYF. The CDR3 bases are TGCGCCAGCAGCTTGTTAGCGGGAGGATCCTACGAGCAGTACTTC.

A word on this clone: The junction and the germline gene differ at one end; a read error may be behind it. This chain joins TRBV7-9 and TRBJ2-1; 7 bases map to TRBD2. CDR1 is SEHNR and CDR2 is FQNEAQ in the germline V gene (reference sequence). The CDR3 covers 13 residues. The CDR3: CASSQTLIGRQVF. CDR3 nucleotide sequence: TGTGCCAGCAGCCAGACGCTAATCGGGAGGCAGGTCTTC.

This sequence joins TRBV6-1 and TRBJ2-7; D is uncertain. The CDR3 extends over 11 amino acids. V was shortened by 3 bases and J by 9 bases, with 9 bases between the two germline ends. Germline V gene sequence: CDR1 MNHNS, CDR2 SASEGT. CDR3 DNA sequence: TGTGCCAGCAGTGACGGTCCGAGGCAGTACTTC. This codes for CASSDGPRQYF.

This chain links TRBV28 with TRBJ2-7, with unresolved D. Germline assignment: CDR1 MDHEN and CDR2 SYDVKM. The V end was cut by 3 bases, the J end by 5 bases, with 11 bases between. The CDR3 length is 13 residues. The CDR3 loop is CASSLRTRHEQYF. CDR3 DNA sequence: TGTGCCAGCAGTTTGAGGACGCGTCACGAGCAGTACTTC.

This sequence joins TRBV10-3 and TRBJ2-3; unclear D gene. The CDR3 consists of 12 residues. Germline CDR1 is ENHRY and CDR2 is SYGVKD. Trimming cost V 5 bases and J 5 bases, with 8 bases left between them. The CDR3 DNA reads TGTGCCATCAGTTTAGCTGGAGATACGCAGTATTTT. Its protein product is CAISLAGDTQYF.

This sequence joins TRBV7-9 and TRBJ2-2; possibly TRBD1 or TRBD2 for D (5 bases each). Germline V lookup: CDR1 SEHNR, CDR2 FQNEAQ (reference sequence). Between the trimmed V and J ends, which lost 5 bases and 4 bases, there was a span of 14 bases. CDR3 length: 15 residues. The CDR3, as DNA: TGTGCCAGCAGCATATCCGGGACCAGCACCGGGGAGCTGTTTTTT. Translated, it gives CASSISGTSTGELFF. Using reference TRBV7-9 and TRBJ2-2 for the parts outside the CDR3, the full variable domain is DTGVSQNPRHKITKRGQNVTFRCDPISEHNRLYWYRQTLGQGPEFLTYFQNEAQLEKSRLLSDRFSAERPKGSFSTLEIQRTEQGDSAMYLCASSISGTSTGELFFGEGSRLTVL.

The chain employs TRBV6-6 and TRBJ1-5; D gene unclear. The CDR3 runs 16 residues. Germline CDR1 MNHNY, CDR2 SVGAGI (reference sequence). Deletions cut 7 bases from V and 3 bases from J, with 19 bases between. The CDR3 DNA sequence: TGTGCCAGCACCAGTGACGGAATCCTTGCCAATCAGCCCCAGCATTTT. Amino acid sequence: CASTSDGILANQPQHF.

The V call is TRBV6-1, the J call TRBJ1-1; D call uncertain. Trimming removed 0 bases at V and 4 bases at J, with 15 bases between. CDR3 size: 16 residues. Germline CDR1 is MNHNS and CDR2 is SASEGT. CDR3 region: CASSEANIGLGTEAFF. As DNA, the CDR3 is TGTGCCAGCAGTGAAGCTAACATCGGTTTGGGCACTGAAGCTTTCTTT.

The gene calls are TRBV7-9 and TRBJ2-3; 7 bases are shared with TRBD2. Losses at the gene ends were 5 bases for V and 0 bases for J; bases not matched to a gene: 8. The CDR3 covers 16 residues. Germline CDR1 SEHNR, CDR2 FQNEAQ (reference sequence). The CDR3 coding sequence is TGTGCCAGCAGCCCAGGGACTACGACTAGCACAGATACGCAGTATTTT. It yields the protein CASSPGTTTSTDTQYF.

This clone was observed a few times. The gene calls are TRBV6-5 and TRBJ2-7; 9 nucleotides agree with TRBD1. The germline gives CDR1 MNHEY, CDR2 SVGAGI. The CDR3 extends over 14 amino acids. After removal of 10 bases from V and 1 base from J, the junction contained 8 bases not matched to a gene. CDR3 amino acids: CAILDRGESYEQYF. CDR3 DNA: TGTGCCATCCTCGACAGGGGGGAGTCCTACGAGCAGTACTTC.

The CDR3, as DNA: TGTGCCAGCAGCGAACTAGCGGGAGGGTACGAGCAGTACTTC. Amino acids: CASSELAGGYEQYF. The chain uses TRBV28 and TRBJ2-7, with 13 positions matching TRBD2. V dropped 6 bases and J dropped 4; count of bases not matched to a gene: 3. CDR1 is MDHEN and CDR2 is SYDVKM in the germline V gene. This CDR3 is 14 amino acids long.

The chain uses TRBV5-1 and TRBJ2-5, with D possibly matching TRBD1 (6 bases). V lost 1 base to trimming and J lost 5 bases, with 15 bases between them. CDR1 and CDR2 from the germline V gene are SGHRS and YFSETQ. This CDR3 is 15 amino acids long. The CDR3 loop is CASSLRDKVRETQYF. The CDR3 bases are TGCGCCAGCAGCTTGAGGGACAAGGTGCGGGAGACCCAGTACTTC.

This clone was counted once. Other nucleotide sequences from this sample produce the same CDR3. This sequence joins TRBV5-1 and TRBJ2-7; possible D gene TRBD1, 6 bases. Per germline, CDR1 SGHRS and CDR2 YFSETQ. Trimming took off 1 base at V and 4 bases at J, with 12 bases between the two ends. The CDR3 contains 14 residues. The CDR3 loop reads CASSLTGTPYEQYF. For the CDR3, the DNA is TGCGCCAGCAGCTTGACTGGGACACCGTACGAGCAGTACTTC.

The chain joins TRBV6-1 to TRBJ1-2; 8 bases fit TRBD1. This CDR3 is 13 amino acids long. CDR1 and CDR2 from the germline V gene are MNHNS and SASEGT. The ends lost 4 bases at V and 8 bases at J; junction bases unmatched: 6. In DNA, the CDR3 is TGTGCCAGCAGTGCCCAGGGGGCAAAGGGCTACACCTTC. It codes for CASSAQGAKGYTF.

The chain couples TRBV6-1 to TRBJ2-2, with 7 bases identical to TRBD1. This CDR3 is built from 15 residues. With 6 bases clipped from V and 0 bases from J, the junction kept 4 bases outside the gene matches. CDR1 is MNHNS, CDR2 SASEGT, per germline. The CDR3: CASRGQATNTGELFF. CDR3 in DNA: TGTGCCAGCAGAGGACAGGCCACGAACACCGGGGAGCTGTTTTTT.

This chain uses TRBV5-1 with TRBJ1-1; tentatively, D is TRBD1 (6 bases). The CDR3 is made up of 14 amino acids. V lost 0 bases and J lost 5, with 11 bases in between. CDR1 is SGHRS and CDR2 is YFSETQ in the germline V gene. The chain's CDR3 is CASSLAGQNTEAFF. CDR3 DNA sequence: TGCGCCAGCAGCTTGGCAGGACAGAATACTGAAGCTTTCTTT.

In DNA, the CDR3 is TGTGCCAGCAGTCCTACTAGCGGGGCCTACAATGAGCAGTTCTTC. Translation gives CASSPTSGAYNEQFF. The rearrangement uses TRBV11-2 and TRBJ2-1, with TRBD2 matching over 10 bases. Germline lookup yields CDR1 SGHAT and CDR2 FQNNGV. Trimming cost V 6 bases and J 2 bases; bases outside gene matches: 4. CDR3 length equals 15 residues.

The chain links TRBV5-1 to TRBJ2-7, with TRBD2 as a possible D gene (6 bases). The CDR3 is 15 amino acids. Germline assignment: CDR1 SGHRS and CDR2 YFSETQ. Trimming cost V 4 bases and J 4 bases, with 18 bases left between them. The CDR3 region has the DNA TGCGCCAGCAGCCCGTCCGCGGGATCGGCATACGAGCAGTACTTC. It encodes CASSPSAGSAYEQYF.